The 29 T cell receptor beta chains in this list originate from one sample, sequenced in a study of CD8 T cells in Susac syndrome. RNA amounts of roughly 0.5 to 1 ug underwent reverse transcription with random hexamers. TCRdb passed the immunoSEQ multiplex PCR reads through MiXCR, listing each CDR3 protein once. The sample contains fewer than 85,000 distinct CDR3 sequences, 95% of which appear only once. The material sequenced was CD8+ T cells from PBMCs. The receptors stem from a human donor with Susac syndrome.

The rearrangement uses TRBV7-8 and TRBJ2-3; D is unclear. The CDR3 consists of 12 residues. Germline V gene data show CDR1 as SGHVS and CDR2 as FQNEAQ. Trimming pared 5 bases from V and 7 bases from J, leaving 10 bases between. The CDR3 bases are TGTGCCAGCAGCAGAGACGGTAATACGCAGTATTTT. Protein: CASSRDGNTQYF.

The chain employs TRBV20-1 and TRBJ1-2; tentatively, D is TRBD1 (5 bases). V lost 6 bases and J 8 bases, leaving 16 bases between the germline ends. CDR1 and CDR2 from the germline V gene are DFQATT and SNEGSKA (reference sequence). The CDR3 runs to 12 residues. The CDR3 sequence is CSALNGDGGYTF. The CDR3 bases are TGCAGTGCCCTCAACGGGGACGGGGGCTACACCTTC.

This chain uses TRBV6-2 or TRBV6-3 with TRBJ1-5; D ambiguous. This CDR3 comprises 15 residues. V gave up 2 bases and J gave up 4 bases, with 12 bases separating them. The V gene's germline CDR1 is MNHEY and CDR2 SVGEGT. The CDR3 is CASSYNPEKNQPQHF. The CDR3 DNA follows: TGTGCCAGCAGTTACAACCCCGAGAAGAATCAGCCCCAGCATTTT.

The V and J genes are TRBV12-3 or TRBV12-4 and TRBJ1-1; tentatively, D is TRBD1 (6 bases). V lost 7 bases and J 3 bases, leaving 18 bases between the germline ends. The CDR3 sequence is 15 residues long. This chain's CDR3 is CASTLTGPVDTEAFF. Written as DNA, the CDR3 is TGTGCCAGCACCCTAACAGGGCCTGTTGACACTGAAGCTTTCTTT.

The V gene is TRBV6-2 or TRBV6-3, the J gene TRBJ2-7, with D possibly TRBD2 on 5 matching bases. This CDR3 region has 17 residues. The V end was cut by 0 bases, the J end by 0 bases, with 15 bases between. The germline V gene has CDR1 MNHEY and CDR2 SVGEGT. The DNA for the CDR3 is TGTGCCAGCAGTTACTCGATCGGAAGCGGTAGCTCCTACGAGCAGTACTTC. It yields the protein CASSYSIGSGSSYEQYF.

This clonotype was seen once. The genes are TRBV19 and TRBJ1-2, with a tentative D call TRBD1 (5 bases). Germline CDR1 reads LNHDA; CDR2 reads SQIVND (reference sequence). CDR3 length equals 15 residues. V was trimmed by 5 bases and J by 4 bases, leaving 17 bases between them. The DNA of the CDR3 is TGTGCCAGTAGTGAATCGGACAACCGAGCCTATGGCTACACCTTC. Its protein is CASSESDNRAYGYTF.

The chain links TRBV30 to TRBJ2-2, with no clear D. The CDR3 extends over 14 amino acids. V was clipped by 6 bases and J by 7 bases, with 18 bases between them. The V gene's germline CDR1 is GTSNPN and CDR2 SVGIG (reference sequence). This CDR3 is CACLRTRQGGELFF. In DNA form, the CDR3 reads TGTGCCTGTCTCAGGACGAGACAAGGCGGGGAGCTGTTTTTT. Full variable domain (missing parts from reference TRBV30 and TRBJ2-2): SQTIHQWPATLVQPVGSPLSLECTVEGTSNPNLYWYRQAAGRGLQLLFYSVGIGQISSEVPQNLSASRPQDRQFILSSKKLLLSDSGFYLCACLRTRQGGELFFGEGSRLTVL.

The chain is built from TRBV7-6 and TRBJ2-7, with D tentatively TRBD1 (5 bases). Trimming left V 5 bases short and J 6 bases short, with 11 bases between. Germline CDR1 and CDR2: SGHVS and FNYEAQ. There are 12 residues in the CDR3. The CDR3 nucleotides read TGTGCCAGCAGCACCTATGGGGCCGAGCAGTACTTC. This encodes CASSTYGAEQYF.

This sequence joins TRBV9 and TRBJ1-2; the match to TRBD1 covers 9 bases. Germline V CDR1 and CDR2: SGDLS, YYNGEE. J was trimmed by 5 bases and V by 3 bases; bases with no gene match: 14. The length of the CDR3 is 17 residues. CDR3 amino acids: CASSENSAGTGLYGYTF. In DNA, the CDR3 is TGTGCCAGCAGCGAGAATTCTGCCGGGACAGGGCTTTATGGCTACACCTTC.

The chain is built from TRBV29-1 and TRBJ2-1, with TRBD1 identical over 9 bases. With 7 bases clipped from V and 0 bases from J, the junction kept 4 bases outside the gene matches. Germline CDR1 SQVTM, CDR2 ANQGSEA. The CDR3 length is 14 residues. CDR3: CSAGQGTSYNEQFF. CDR3 DNA: TGCAGCGCTGGACAGGGGACCTCCTACAATGAGCAGTTCTTC.

This sequence joins TRBV13 and TRBJ2-1; 8 nucleotides match TRBD2. The CDR3 contains 14 residues. The germline V gene encodes CDR1 PRHDT and CDR2 FYEKMQ (reference sequence). Trimming at V came to 6 bases and at J to 9 bases, leaving 10 bases not matched to a gene. The CDR3: CASRLAGPHSEQFF. Written as DNA, the CDR3 is TGTGCCAGCAGGCTAGCGGGCCCTCACAGTGAGCAGTTCTTC.

CDR3 region: CASSFTVNEQFF. CDR3 nucleotide sequence: TGTGCCAGCAGCTTTACAGTTAATGAGCAGTTCTTC. V is TRBV7-9 and J is TRBJ2-1; no clear D gene. Germline-derived CDR1 and CDR2 are SEHNR and FQNEAQ (reference sequence). CDR3 length equals 12 residues. V lost 3 bases to trimming and J lost 7 bases, with 7 bases between them.

The V call is TRBV29-1, the J call TRBJ2-1; D may be TRBD1 (6 bases). This CDR3 is built from 13 residues. Germline V gives CDR1 SQVTM, CDR2 ANQGSEA. The V end lost 8 bases, the J end lost 4 bases, and 15 bases lay between the germline ends. CDR3 coding DNA: TGCAGCACCAGGGGCTTCCTTTACAATGAGCAGTTCTTC. Translating gives CSTRGFLYNEQFF.

This clonotype was observed once. This rearrangement joins TRBV7-8 to TRBJ1-4; D is uncertain. Germline CDR1 SGHVS, CDR2 FQNEAQ. This CDR3 is 13 amino acids long. The V gene lost 0 bases and the J gene lost 8 bases, with 7 bases spanning the gap. This CDR3 is CASSLAREEKLFF. DNA of the CDR3: TGTGCCAGCAGCTTAGCCAGAGAGGAAAAACTGTTTTTT.

J is TRBJ2-1 and V is TRBV5-5, with 7 bases lining up with TRBD2. Germline CDR1 SGHKS, CDR2 YYEKEE (reference sequence). CDR3 length: 14 residues. The junction had 5 bases not matched to a gene; V was cut back by 1 base and J by 7 bases. The DNA for the CDR3 is TGTGCCAGCAGCTTGTCCTGGGGGGGGAATGAGCAGTTCTTC. Its protein product is CASSLSWGGNEQFF.

V gene TRBV7-6 combines with J gene TRBJ2-3; 10 nucleotides agree with TRBD2. The CDR3 sequence is 16 residues long. V gave up 2 bases and J gave up 5 bases; unmatched junction bases: 7. Germline V gene data show CDR1 as SGHVS and CDR2 as FNYEAQ. CDR3 region: CASSLMASGGQDTQYF. In DNA, the CDR3 is TGTGCCAGCAGCTTAATGGCTAGCGGGGGACAAGATACGCAGTATTTT.

This chain uses TRBV15 with TRBJ2-1; 7 bases line up with TRBD1. Germline V gene sequence: CDR1 LNHNV, CDR2 YYDKDF (reference sequence). This CDR3 is 11 amino acids long. V lost 8 bases, J lost 6 bases, and 1 base stayed unmatched. The CDR3 DNA is TGTGCCACCGCAGGGGGCAATGAGCAGTTCTTC. Residues: CATAGGNEQFF.

This clonotype was recorded once. This chain connects TRBV12-3 or TRBV12-4 to TRBJ2-7; 11 positions match TRBD2. The J segment lost 5 bases and the V segment lost 6 bases, leaving 9 bases of the junction unmatched. CDR3 length: 15 residues. The CDR3 protein is CASSELAGAVHEQYF. The CDR3 DNA reads TGTGCCAGCAGCGAACTAGCGGGAGCAGTTCACGAGCAGTACTTC.

The CDR3, as DNA: TGCAGTGCTAGTCACAGGGACCCATCCTACGAGCAGTACTTC. It translates to CSASHRDPSYEQYF. The V and J genes are TRBV20-1 and TRBJ2-7; perhaps TRBD1 as D (6 bases). Germline CDR1 reads DFQATT; CDR2 reads SNEGSKA (reference sequence). Trimming took 3 bases from V and 1 from J, leaving 13 bases between them. This CDR3 contains 14 residues.

V is TRBV14 and J is TRBJ2-5; D is uncertain. V was shortened by 5 bases and J by 0 bases, with 10 bases between the two germline ends. The germline CDR1 and CDR2 sequences are SGHDN and FVKESK. The CDR3 spans 14 residues. CDR3 sequence: CASSSRQHQETQYF. For the CDR3, the DNA is TGTGCCAGCAGCAGCAGACAACACCAAGAGACCCAGTACTTC.

V usage is TRBV27 and J usage is TRBJ2-7, with D possibly TRBD1 on 6 matching bases. There are 13 residues in the CDR3. V dropped 6 bases and J dropped 0 bases, with 9 bases sitting between them. Germline loops: CDR1 MNHEY, CDR2 SMNVEV (reference sequence). This chain's CDR3 is CASRDSTSYEQYF. The CDR3 coding sequence is TGTGCCAGCAGGGACAGTACCTCCTACGAGCAGTACTTC.

This clonotype has just one count. The chain couples TRBV6-5 to TRBJ1-2; perhaps TRBD1 as D (6 bases). Germline-derived CDR1 and CDR2 are MNHEY and SVGAGI. The V end was cut by 3 bases, the J end by 2 bases, with 10 bases between. The CDR3 runs to 14 residues. The CDR3, as DNA: TGTGCCAGCAGTTATGGCAGGGGAAACTATGGCTACACCTTC. Protein product: CASSYGRGNYGYTF.

V and J are TRBV7-6 and TRBJ2-1; TRBD1 aligns across 7 bases. The CDR3 spans 14 residues. Germline CDR1 and CDR2: SGHVS and FNYEAQ. Losses at the gene ends were 4 bases for V and 5 bases for J; bases not matched to a gene: 5. CDR3 residues: CASSSGTANNEQFF. The CDR3 DNA follows: TGTGCCAGCAGCTCCGGGACAGCAAACAATGAGCAGTTCTTC.

This chain connects TRBV29-1 to TRBJ1-2; D is unclear. There are 14 residues in the CDR3. V lost 2 bases and J lost 1, with 11 bases in between. Germline values: CDR1 SQVTM, CDR2 ANQGSEA. The CDR3 coding sequence is TGCAGCGTTGAAACCAGCCATATTAACTATGGCTACACCTTC. It specifies CSVETSHINYGYTF.

The gene calls are TRBV12-3 or TRBV12-4 and TRBJ2-5; possible D gene TRBD2, 6 bases. The CDR3 contains 16 residues. V was shortened by 1 base and J by 2 bases, with 14 bases between the two germline ends. The DNA of the CDR3 is TGTGCCAGCAGTTTAGGTCTGACGGGAGAGCAAGAGACCCAGTACTTC. Amino acids: CASSLGLTGEQETQYF.

This rearrangement joins TRBV29-1 to TRBJ2-1, with TRBD2 matching over 9 bases. CDR1 SQVTM and CDR2 ANQGSEA come from the germline V gene. This CDR3 has 16 residues. V lost 6 bases, J lost 4 bases, and 13 bases stayed unmatched. DNA for the CDR3: TGCAGCGTGGACTCTGGGACTAGCCAAGGGTACAATGAGCAGTTCTTC. Translation: CSVDSGTSQGYNEQFF.

The rearrangement joins TRBV14 to TRBJ1-2; D call uncertain. V lost 0 bases to trimming and J lost 4 bases, with 6 bases between them. The CDR3 is made up of 13 amino acids. Germline CDR1 reads SGHDN; CDR2 reads FVKESK. Here the CDR3 reads CASSQDSSYGYTF. The CDR3 DNA reads TGTGCCAGCAGCCAAGATTCAAGCTATGGCTACACCTTC.

The rearrangement links TRBV4-3 to TRBJ1-4; D is uncertain. The germline V gene has CDR1 LGHNA and CDR2 YSLEER. This CDR3 comprises 14 residues. Trimming shortened V by 5 bases and J by 7 bases, and 14 bases separated the two germline ends. CDR3 sequence (DNA): TGCGCCAGCAGCGGACTCCTCGGTGGTGAAAAACTGTTTTTT. It yields the protein CASSGLLGGEKLFF.

This chain connects TRBV30 to TRBJ2-1, with a possible D match to TRBD2 (5 bases). This CDR3 region has 15 residues. With 5 bases removed from V and 5 bases from J, the gap between germline ends came to 19 bases. The germline CDR1 and CDR2 sequences are GTSNPN and SVGIG (reference sequence). This CDR3 reads CAWERRSSINNEQFF. Here the CDR3 DNA reads TGTGCCTGGGAAAGAAGGTCTAGCATTAACAATGAGCAGTTCTTC.